The 4 T cell receptor beta chains in this list originate from one sample, sequenced in a study of identical twins. TCRdb passed the 5' RACE reads through MiXCR, listing each CDR3 protein once. The sample yields approximately 890,000 distinct CDR3 sequences, over 9% seen once. This sample also belongs to another study, concerning yellow fever vaccine responses in identical twins.

Sequencing was performed on PBMCs. The receptors derive from a woman aged 18-29 years in good health.

This clonotype has ten or more counts. The V and J genes are TRBV6-5 and TRBJ2-3; D possibly corresponds to TRBD2 (5 bases). Germline V CDR1 and CDR2: MNHEY, SVGAGI. V was pared by 8 bases and J by 4 bases, with 7 bases between. The CDR3 has 11 amino acids. The CDR3 nucleotides read TGTGCCAGCTGGGAGTCAGATACGCAGTATTTT. Its translation is CASWESDTQYF.

This chain connects TRBV20-1 to TRBJ2-7; D is perhaps TRBD1 (7 bases). The V end was cut by 3 bases, the J end by 3 bases, with 15 bases between. The CDR3 is 14 residues long. Germline V gene lookup returns CDR1 DFQATT and CDR2 SNEGSKA (reference sequence). As DNA, the CDR3 is TGCAGTGCTAGCGGGGGACAGCAAAGCTACGAGCAGTACTTC. The encoded protein is CSASGGQQSYEQYF.

Ten or more counts support this clonotype. The gene calls are TRBV12-3 or TRBV12-4 and TRBJ1-1; no clear D. This CDR3 has 15 residues. V was cut by 4 bases and J by 1 base, with 13 bases left in between. CDR3 amino acids: CASSSSNQRNTEAFF. CDR3 sequence (DNA): TGTGCCAGCAGTTCCTCTAACCAGAGGAACACTGAAGCTTTCTTT.

The V gene is TRBV12-3 or TRBV12-4, the J gene TRBJ2-1; weak D call: TRBD2 (6 bases). This CDR3 has 14 residues. V was cut by 7 bases and J by 4 bases, with 14 bases left in between. CDR3 amino acids: CASTKPGEYNEQFF. CDR3 coding DNA: TGTGCCAGCACCAAGCCGGGGGAGTACAATGAGCAGTTCTTC.